This entry is about one T cell receptor (beta chain). Its matching antigen is unknown. The CDR3 contains 15 residues. Trimming removed 4 bases at V and 10 bases at J, with 23 bases between. Germline V gene data show CDR1 as SQVTM and CDR2 as ANQGSEA. Sequencing was performed with immunoSEQ multiplex PCR; in TCRdb, only in-frame clones are kept and a portion is missing. The table lists around 100,000 clones, less than 95% of them singletons. The data are from a study of T cell responses to AZD1222 COVID-19 vaccine. Study-wide results and caveats: Spike-specific TCR breadth and depth both grew after two AZD1222 doses. A mostly white British donor set with more females was recruited, and clonal diversity was possibly underestimated.

The sequenced sample was peripheral blood, obtained on day 0 of AZD1222 vaccination. The sequence was obtained from an adult in good health. The chain uses TRBV29-1 and TRBJ1-5; D gene uncertain. The CDR3, as DNA: TGCAGCGTTGCGGAAAGGGCCGGCGGGCTAAGTCCCCAGCATTTT. Its translation: CSVAERAGGLSPQHF.